Below, 7 T cell receptor beta chains from the same sample are listed, as sequenced in a study of shared clonotypes between healthy human individuals. The method was immunoSEQ multiplex PCR; TCRdb's version includes in-frame clones alone and lacks a portion of them. The sample consists of around 1 million clones, around three quarters of them appearing once. The sequencing input was memory CD4+ T cells sorted from blood. Subset noted: CD45RA-negative fraction. Receptors originate from a man aged 18 to 29 in good health.

The V and J genes are TRBV7-9 and TRBJ2-5; D remains unclear. Germline V gene lookup returns CDR1 SEHNR and CDR2 FQNEAQ (reference sequence). Between the trimmed V and J ends, which lost 4 bases and 4 bases, there was a span of 13 bases. CDR3 length equals 14 residues. The CDR3 protein is CASSSREVGETQYF. Here the CDR3 DNA reads TGTGCCAGCAGCTCCCGCGAGGTTGGAGAGACCCAGTACTTC.

This chain uses TRBV29-1 with TRBJ2-1; the D is unclear. The CDR3 is 14 residues long. V gave up 1 base and J gave up 7 bases, with 14 bases separating them. CDR1 is SQVTM, CDR2 ANQGSEA, per germline. CDR3 DNA: TGCAGCGTTGAAGTACCCCTACGTAGGAATGAGCAGTTCTTC. Its protein is CSVEVPLRRNEQFF.

The chain couples TRBV18 to TRBJ1-2; D is perhaps TRBD1 (6 bases). The V gene lost 3 bases and the J gene lost 8 bases, with 10 bases spanning the gap. The CDR3 length is 12 residues. CDR1 KGHSH and CDR2 LQKENI come from the germline V gene. CDR3 bases: TGTGCCAGCTCACCGACAGGTTACGGCTACACCTTC. Amino acids: CASSPTGYGYTF.

A remark on this clone: The junction departs from germline at one end; a sequencing error may be responsible. V gene TRBV7-7 combines with J gene TRBJ2-7; D assignment may be TRBD1 or TRBD2 (5 bases each). Germline V gene data show CDR1 as SSHAT and CDR2 as FNYEAQ (reference sequence). CDR3 length: 13 residues. CDR3 in amino acids: CASSLAAGTPPHF. Here the CDR3 DNA reads TGTGCTAGCAGCTTAGCTGCAGGGACGCCACCGCACTTC.

The chain has TRBV7-2 and TRBJ1-3; no clear D gene. Trimming stripped 0 bases from V and 0 bases from J, with 9 bases between. The CDR3 contains 16 residues. Germline CDR1 reads SGHTA; CDR2 reads FQGNSA. The DNA of the CDR3 is TGTGCCAGCAGCTTAGCTGGGCCATTCTCTGGAAACACCATATATTTT. This codes for CASSLAGPFSGNTIYF.

The chain is built from TRBV7-9 and TRBJ1-1, with 8 bases lining up with TRBD1. Germline assignment: CDR1 SEHNR and CDR2 FQNEAQ (reference sequence). Trimming removed 5 bases from V and 0 bases from J; junction bases left unmatched: 2. This CDR3 spans 14 amino acids. CDR3 sequence (DNA): TGTGCCAGCAGCAAGACAGGGGTGAACACTGAAGCTTTCTTT. Translation gives CASSKTGVNTEAFF.

The chain combines TRBV2 with TRBJ2-5, with D unresolved. The CDR3 spans 15 residues. V was pared by 6 bases and J by 5 bases, with 19 bases between. Germline-derived CDR1 and CDR2 are SNHLY and FYNNEI. CDR3 amino acids: CASRAWTSLKETQYF. CDR3 bases: TGTGCCAGCAGAGCCTGGACGTCCCTGAAGGAGACCCAGTACTTC.